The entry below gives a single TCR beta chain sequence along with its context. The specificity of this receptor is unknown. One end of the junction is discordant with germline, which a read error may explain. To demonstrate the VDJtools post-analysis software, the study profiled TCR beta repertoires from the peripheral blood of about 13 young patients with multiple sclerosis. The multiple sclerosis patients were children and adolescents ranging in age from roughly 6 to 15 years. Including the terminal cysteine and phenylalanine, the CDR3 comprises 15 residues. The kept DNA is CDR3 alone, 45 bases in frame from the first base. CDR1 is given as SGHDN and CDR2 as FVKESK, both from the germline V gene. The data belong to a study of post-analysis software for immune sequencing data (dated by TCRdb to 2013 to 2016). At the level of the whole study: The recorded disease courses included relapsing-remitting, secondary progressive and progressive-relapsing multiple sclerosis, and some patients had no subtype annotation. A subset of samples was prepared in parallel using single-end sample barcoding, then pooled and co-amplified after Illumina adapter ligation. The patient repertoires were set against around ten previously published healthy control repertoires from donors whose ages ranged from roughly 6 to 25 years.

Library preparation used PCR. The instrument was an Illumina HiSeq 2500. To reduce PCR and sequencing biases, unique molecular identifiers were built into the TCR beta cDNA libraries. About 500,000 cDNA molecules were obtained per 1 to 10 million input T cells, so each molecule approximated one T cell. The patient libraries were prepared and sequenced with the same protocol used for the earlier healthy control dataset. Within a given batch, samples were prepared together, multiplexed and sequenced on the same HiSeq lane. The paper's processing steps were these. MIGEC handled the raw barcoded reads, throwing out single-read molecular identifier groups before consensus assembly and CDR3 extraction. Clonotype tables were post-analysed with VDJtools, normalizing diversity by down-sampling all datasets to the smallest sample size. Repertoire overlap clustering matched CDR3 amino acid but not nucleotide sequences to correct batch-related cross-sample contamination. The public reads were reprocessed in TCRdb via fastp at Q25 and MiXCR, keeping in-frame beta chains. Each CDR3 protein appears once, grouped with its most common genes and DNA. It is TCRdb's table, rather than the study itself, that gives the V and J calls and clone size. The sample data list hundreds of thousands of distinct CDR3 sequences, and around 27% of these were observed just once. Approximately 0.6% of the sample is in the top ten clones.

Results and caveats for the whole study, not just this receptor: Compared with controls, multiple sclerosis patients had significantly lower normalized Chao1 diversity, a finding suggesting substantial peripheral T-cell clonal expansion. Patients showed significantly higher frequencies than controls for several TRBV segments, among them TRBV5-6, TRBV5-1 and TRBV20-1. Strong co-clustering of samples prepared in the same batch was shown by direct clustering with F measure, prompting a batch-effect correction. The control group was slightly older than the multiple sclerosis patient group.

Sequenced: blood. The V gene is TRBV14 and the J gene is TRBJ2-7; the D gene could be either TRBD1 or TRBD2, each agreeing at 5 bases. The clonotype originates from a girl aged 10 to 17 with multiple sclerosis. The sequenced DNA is TGTGCCAGCAGCCGAACCGGGACGGCGACCTACGGGCAGTACTTC. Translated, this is CASSRTGTATYGQYF.